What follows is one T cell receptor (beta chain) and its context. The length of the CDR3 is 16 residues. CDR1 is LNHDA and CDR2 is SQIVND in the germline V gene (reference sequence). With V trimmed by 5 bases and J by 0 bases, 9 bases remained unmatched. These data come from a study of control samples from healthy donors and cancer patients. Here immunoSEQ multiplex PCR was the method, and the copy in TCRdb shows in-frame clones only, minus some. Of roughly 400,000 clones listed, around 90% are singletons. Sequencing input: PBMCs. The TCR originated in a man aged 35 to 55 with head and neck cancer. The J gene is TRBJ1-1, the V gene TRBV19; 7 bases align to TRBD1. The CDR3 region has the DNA TGTGCCAGTAGTTCGAAGGATACAGGGGTGAACACTGAAGCTTTCTTT. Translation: CASSSKDTGVNTEAFF.